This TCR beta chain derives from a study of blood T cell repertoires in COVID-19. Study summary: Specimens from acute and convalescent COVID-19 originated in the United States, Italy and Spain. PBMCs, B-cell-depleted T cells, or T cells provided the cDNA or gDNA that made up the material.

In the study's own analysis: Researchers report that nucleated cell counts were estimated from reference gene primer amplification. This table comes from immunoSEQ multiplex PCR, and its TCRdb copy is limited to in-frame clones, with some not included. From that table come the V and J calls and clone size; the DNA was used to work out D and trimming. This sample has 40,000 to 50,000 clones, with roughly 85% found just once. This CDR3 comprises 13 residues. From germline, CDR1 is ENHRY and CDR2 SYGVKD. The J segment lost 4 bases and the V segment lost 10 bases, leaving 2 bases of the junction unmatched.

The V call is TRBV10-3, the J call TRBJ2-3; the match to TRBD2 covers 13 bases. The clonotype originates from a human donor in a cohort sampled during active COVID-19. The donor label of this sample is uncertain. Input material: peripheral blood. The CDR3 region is CATGLAGADTQYF. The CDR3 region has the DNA TGTGCCACCGGACTAGCGGGGGCAGATACGCAGTATTTT.